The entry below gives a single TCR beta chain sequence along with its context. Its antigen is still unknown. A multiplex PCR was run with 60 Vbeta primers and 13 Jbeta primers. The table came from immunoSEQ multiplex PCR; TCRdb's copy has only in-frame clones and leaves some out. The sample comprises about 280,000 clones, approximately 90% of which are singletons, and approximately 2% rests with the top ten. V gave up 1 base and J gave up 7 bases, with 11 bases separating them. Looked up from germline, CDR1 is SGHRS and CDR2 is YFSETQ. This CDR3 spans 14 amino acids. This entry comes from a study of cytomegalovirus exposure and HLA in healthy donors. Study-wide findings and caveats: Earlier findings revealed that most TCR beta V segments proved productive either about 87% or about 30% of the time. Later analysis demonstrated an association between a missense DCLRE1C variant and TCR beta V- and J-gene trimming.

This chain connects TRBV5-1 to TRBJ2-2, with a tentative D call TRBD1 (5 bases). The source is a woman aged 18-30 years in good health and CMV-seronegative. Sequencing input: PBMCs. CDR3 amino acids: CASSLLGEGGELFF. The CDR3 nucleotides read TGCGCCAGCAGCTTGTTAGGGGAAGGCGGGGAGCTGTTTTTT.